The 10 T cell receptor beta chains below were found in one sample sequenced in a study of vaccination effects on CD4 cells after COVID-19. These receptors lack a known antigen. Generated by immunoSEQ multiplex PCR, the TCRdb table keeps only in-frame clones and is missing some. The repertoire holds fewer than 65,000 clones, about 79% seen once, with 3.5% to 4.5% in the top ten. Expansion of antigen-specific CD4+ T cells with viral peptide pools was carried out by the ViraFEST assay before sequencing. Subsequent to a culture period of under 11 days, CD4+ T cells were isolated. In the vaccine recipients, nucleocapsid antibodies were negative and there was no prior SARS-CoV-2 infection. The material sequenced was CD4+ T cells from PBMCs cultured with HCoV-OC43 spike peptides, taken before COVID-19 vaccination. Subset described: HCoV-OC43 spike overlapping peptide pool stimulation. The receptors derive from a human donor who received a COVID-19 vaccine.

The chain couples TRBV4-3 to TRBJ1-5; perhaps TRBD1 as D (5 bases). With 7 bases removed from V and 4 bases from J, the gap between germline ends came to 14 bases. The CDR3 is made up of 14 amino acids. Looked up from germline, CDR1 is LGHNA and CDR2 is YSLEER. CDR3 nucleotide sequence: TGCGCCAGCACTGGATTGTGGGGGAATCAGCCCCAGCATTTT. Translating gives CASTGLWGNQPQHF.

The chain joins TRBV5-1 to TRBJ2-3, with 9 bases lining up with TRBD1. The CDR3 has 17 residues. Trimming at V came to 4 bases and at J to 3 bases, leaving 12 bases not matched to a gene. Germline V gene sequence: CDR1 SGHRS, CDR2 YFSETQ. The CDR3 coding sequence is TGCGCCAGCAGCACGAAATTGACAGGGGGAAGGACAGATACGCAGTATTTT. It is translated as CASSTKLTGGRTDTQYF. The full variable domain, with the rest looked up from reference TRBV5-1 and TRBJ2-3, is KAGVTQTPRYLIKTRGQQVTLSCSPISGHRSVSWYQQTPGQGLQFLFEYFSETQRNKGNFPGRFSGRQFSNSRSEMNVSTLELGDSALYLCASSTKLTGGRTDTQYFGPGTRLTVL.

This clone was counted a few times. This CDR3 is CASRGHHEQFF. As DNA, the CDR3 is TGTGCCAGCAGAGGACACCATGAGCAGTTCTTC. This chain joins TRBV6-5 and TRBJ2-1; weak D call: TRBD1 (5 bases). The germline gives CDR1 MNHEY, CDR2 SVGAGI. V was trimmed by 6 bases and J by 8 bases, leaving 8 bases between them. The CDR3 is 11 residues long.

The CDR3 loop reads CASSYHTGLAATEQFF. CDR3 in DNA: TGTGCCAGCAGTTACCACACGGGACTAGCGGCGACTGAGCAGTTCTTC. The chain joins TRBV6-5 to TRBJ2-1; 11 positions match TRBD2. Per germline, CDR1 MNHEY and CDR2 SVGAGI. The CDR3 runs to 16 residues. V gave up 2 bases and J gave up 9 bases; unmatched junction bases: 9.

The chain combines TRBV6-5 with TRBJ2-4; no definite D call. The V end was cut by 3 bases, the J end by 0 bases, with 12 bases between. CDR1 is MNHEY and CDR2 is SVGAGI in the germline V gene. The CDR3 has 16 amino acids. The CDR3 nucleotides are TGTGCCAGCAGTTATGATGAGTATACAGCCAAAAACATTCAGTACTTC. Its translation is CASSYDEYTAKNIQYF.

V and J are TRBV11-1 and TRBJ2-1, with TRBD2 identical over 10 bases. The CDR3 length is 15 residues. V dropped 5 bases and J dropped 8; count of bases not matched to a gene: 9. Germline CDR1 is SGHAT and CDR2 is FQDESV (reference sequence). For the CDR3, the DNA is TGTGCCAGCAGCCACAGCGGGGGGGCGTTATATGAGCAGTTCTTC. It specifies CASSHSGGALYEQFF.

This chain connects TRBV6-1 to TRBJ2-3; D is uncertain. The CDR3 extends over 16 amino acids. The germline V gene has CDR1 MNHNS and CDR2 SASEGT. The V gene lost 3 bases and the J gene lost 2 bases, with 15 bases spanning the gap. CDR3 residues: CASSDWPTSSTDTQYF. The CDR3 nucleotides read TGTGCCAGCAGTGATTGGCCGACATCCTCCACAGATACGCAGTATTTT.

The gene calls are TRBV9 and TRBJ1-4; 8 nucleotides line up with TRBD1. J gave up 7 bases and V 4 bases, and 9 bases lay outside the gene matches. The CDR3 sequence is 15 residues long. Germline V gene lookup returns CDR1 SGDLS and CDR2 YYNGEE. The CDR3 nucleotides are TGTGCCAGCAGCACCCCGACAGGGGCGGTTGAAAAACTGTTTTTT. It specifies CASSTPTGAVEKLFF. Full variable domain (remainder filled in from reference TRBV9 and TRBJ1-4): DSGVTQTPKHLITATGQRVTLRCSPRSGDLSVYWYQQSLDQGLQFLIQYYNGEERAKGNILERFSAQQFPDLHSELNLSSLELGDSALYFCASSTPTGAVEKLFFGSGTQLSVL.

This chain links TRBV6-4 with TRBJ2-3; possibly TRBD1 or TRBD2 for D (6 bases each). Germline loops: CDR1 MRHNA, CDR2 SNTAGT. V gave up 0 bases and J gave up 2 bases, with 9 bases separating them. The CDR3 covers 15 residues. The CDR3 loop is CASSDSRGPTDTQYF. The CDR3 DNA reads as TGTGCCAGCAGTGACTCCCGGGGGCCCACAGATACGCAGTATTTT.

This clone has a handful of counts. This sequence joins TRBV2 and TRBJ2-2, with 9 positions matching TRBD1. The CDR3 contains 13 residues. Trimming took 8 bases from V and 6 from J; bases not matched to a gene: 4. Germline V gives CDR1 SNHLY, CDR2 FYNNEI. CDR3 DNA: TGTGCCAGCGGGGGGACAGGGTCCGGGGAGCTGTTTTTT. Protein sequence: CASGGTGSGELFF.